Listed below are T cell receptor beta chains from one sample, sequenced in a study of molecular identifiers for immune sequencing clone quantification. TCRdb independently ran MiXCR on the PCR reads; one entry per CDR3 protein. The sample includes around 480,000 distinct CDR3 sequences, about a fifth of them seen just once. The specimen sequenced was naive CD8+ T cells from blood, with Jurkat cell RNA spiked in. These receptors all come from a human donor in good health. Some libraries in this study had Jurkat cell RNA spiked in. Each CDR3 is given with its conserved first and last residue. Fields, in order: V gene, clone size, D gene, J gene, CDR3 protein, CDR3 DNA. D genes are given only for firm matches. Not every row has a clone size; where given, it reads once, few, many or a size class.

V: TRBV10-2
size: .
D: TRBD2
J: TRBJ2-3
CDR3: CASTEAGGSTDTQYF
DNA: TGCGCCAGCACGGAGGCGGGAGGAAGCACAGATACGCAGTATTTT

V: TRBV2
size: few
D: .
J: TRBJ2-7
CDR3: CASTNPETPSSYEQYF
DNA: TGTGCCAGCACTAATCCCGAGACACCCTCCTCCTACGAGCAGTACTTC

V: TRBV5-1
size: many
D: .
J: TRBJ2-7
CDR3: CASSLVRGSSYEQYF
DNA: TGCGCCAGCAGCTTGGTTCGGGGGAGCTCCTACGAGCAGTACTTC

V: TRBV29-1
size: few
D: TRBD1
J: TRBJ1-2
CDR3: CSGEDRAYGYTF
DNA: TGCAGCGGGGAGGACAGGGCCTATGGCTACACCTTC

V: TRBV9
size: .
D: .
J: TRBJ1-1
CDR3: CASSVAAGMNTEAFF
DNA: TGTGCCAGCAGCGTAGCGGCGGGAATGAACACTGAAGCTTTCTTT

V: TRBV20-1
size: few
D: TRBD1
J: TRBJ2-3
CDR3: CSARPGQESTDTQYF
DNA: TGCAGTGCTAGACCCGGACAGGAAAGCACAGATACGCAGTATTTT

V: TRBV9
size: many
D: .
J: TRBJ2-3
CDR3: CASSLTHRETGDTQYF
DNA: TGTGCCAGCAGCCTCACTCACAGGGAAACTGGAGATACGCAGTATTTT

V: TRBV7-7
size: few
D: .
J: TRBJ2-1
CDR3: CASSFDLRNEQFF
DNA: TGTGCTAGCAGCTTCGATCTTAGGAATGAGCAGTTCTTC

V: TRBV7-9
size: .
D: TRBD1
J: TRBJ2-3
CDR3: CASSPRDSRTDTQYF
DNA: TGTGCCAGCAGCCCCCGGGACAGTCGAACAGATACGCAGTATTTT

V: TRBV20-1
size: .
D: .
J: TRBJ2-1
CDR3: CSARDSRAALDNEQFF
DNA: TGCAGTGCTAGAGATTCCCGGGCCGCCCTGGACAATGAGCAGTTCTTC

V: TRBV4-1
size: .
D: .
J: TRBJ2-6
CDR3: CASSGRATEILSGANVLTF
DNA: TGCGCCAGCAGCGGACGGGCAACCGAGATCCTCTCTGGGGCCAACGTCCTGACTTTC

V: TRBV7-6
size: .
D: TRBD1
J: TRBJ2-2
CDR3: CASSYDRDRGGTRELFF
DNA: TGTGCCAGCAGTTATGACCGGGACAGGGGTGGAACCAGGGAGCTGTTTTTT

V: TRBV7-6
size: many
D: .
J: TRBJ2-5
CDR3: CASSSWGRGETQYF
DNA: TGTGCCAGCAGCTCATGGGGGCGCGGGGAGACCCAGTACTTC

V: TRBV10-2
size: few
D: .
J: TRBJ1-6
CDR3: CASSEGWRSPLHF
DNA: TGCGCCAGCAGTGAGGGGTGGAGATCACCCCTCCACTTT

V: TRBV29-1
size: .
D: TRBD1
J: TRBJ2-7
CDR3: CSVVRTGTFTYEQYF
DNA: TGCAGCGTCGTGAGGACAGGCACATTCACCTACGAGCAGTACTTC

V: TRBV6-6
size: many
D: .
J: TRBJ2-2
CDR3: CASSYSASGNTGELFF
DNA: TGTGCCAGCAGTTACTCGGCGAGTGGGAACACCGGGGAGCTGTTTTTT

V: TRBV4-1
size: few
D: TRBD2
J: TRBJ2-1
CDR3: CASSLSGAPNEQFF
DNA: TGCGCCAGCAGTCTAAGCGGGGCGCCGAATGAGCAGTTCTTC

V: TRBV27
size: few
D: .
J: TRBJ1-1
CDR3: CASSISTYTEAFF
DNA: TGTGCCAGCAGTATCTCGACGTACACTGAAGCTTTCTTT

V: TRBV2
size: few
D: .
J: TRBJ2-5
CDR3: CGSRVGPRQETQYF
DNA: TGTGGCAGCAGGGTGGGGCCCCGTCAAGAGACCCAGTACTTC

V: TRBV4-3
size: .
D: .
J: TRBJ2-1
CDR3: CASSQDRTTVYNEQFF
DNA: TGCGCCAGCAGCCAAGATCGTACGACCGTTTACAATGAGCAGTTCTTC

V: TRBV20-1
size: many
D: .
J: TRBJ1-4
CDR3: CSARDPDSNEKLFF
DNA: TGCAGTGCTAGAGACCCGGACAGTAATGAAAAACTGTTTTTT

V: TRBV5-1
size: many
D: .
J: TRBJ2-3
CDR3: CASSPGRVSTDTQYF
DNA: TGCGCCAGCAGTCCTGGGCGGGTTAGCACAGATACGCAGTATTTT

V: TRBV6-5
size: few
D: .
J: TRBJ2-7
CDR3: CASSPTLHEQYF
DNA: TGTGCCAGCAGTCCTACCTTACACGAGCAGTACTTC

V: TRBV21-1
size: many
D: .
J: TRBJ2-2
CDR3: CASSKERDRGTGELFF
DNA: TGTGCCAGCAGCAAAGAGCGGGACAGGGGCACCGGGGAGCTGTTTTTT

V: TRBV11-2
size: few
D: .
J: TRBJ2-5
CDR3: CASSYRTETQYF
DNA: TGTGCCAGCAGCTACCGTACGGAGACCCAGTACTTC

V: TRBV6-1
size: few
D: TRBD1
J: TRBJ1-5
CDR3: CASSEGGWTGGNQPQHF
DNA: TGTGCCAGCAGTGAAGGGGGATGGACAGGGGGCAATCAGCCCCAGCATTTT

V: TRBV3-1
size: many
D: .
J: TRBJ2-4
CDR3: CASSQVYGDIQYF
DNA: TGTGCCAGCAGCCAAGTATATGGGGACATTCAGTACTTC

V: TRBV4-1
size: many
D: TRBD2
J: TRBJ2-7
CDR3: CASSHTTPAGGYSYEQYF
DNA: TGCGCCAGCAGCCATACGACGCCAGCGGGGGGATACTCCTACGAGCAGTACTTC

V: TRBV3-1
size: many
D: TRBD1
J: TRBJ2-2
CDR3: CASSVGQGVSRRELFF
DNA: TGTGCCAGCAGCGTGGGACAGGGAGTCTCCCGGCGGGAGCTGTTTTTT

V: TRBV6-1
size: few
D: .
J: TRBJ1-2
CDR3: CASSEARVIEDNYGYTF
DNA: TGTGCCAGCAGTGAAGCGAGAGTAATTGAAGATAACTATGGCTACACCTTC

V: TRBV27
size: few
D: .
J: TRBJ1-6
CDR3: CASSLSSHPNSPLHF
DNA: TGTGCCAGCAGTTTATCCTCCCATCCTAACTCACCCCTCCACTTT

V: TRBV2
size: many
D: .
J: TRBJ2-7
CDR3: CASSEGPGQPYEQYF
DNA: TGTGCCAGCAGTGAAGGCCCCGGACAGCCCTACGAGCAGTACTTC

V: TRBV6-5
size: many
D: TRBD1
J: TRBJ2-7
CDR3: CASSPGQGFSEQYF
DNA: TGTGCCAGCAGCCCCGGACAGGGGTTCTCCGAGCAGTACTTC

V: TRBV6-2/TRBV6-3
size: .
D: .
J: TRBJ1-5
CDR3: CASSPWDLNQPQHF
DNA: TGTGCCAGCAGCCCCTGGGACCTTAATCAGCCCCAGCATTTT

V: TRBV6-1
size: .
D: TRBD1
J: TRBJ2-7
CDR3: CASSEGTGANYEQYF
DNA: TGTGCCAGCAGTGAAGGTACAGGGGCGAACTACGAGCAGTACTTC

V: TRBV18
size: .
D: .
J: TRBJ1-1
CDR3: CASSSIGGRGAEAFF
DNA: TGTGCCAGCTCATCGATCGGGGGGCGAGGGGCTGAAGCTTTCTTT

V: TRBV4-3
size: many
D: TRBD2
J: TRBJ2-3
CDR3: CASTQLAGALSTQYF
DNA: TGCGCCAGCACTCAACTAGCGGGAGCCCTCAGTACGCAGTATTTT

V: TRBV20-1
size: many
D: .
J: TRBJ2-4
CDR3: CSAWENNKNIQYF
DNA: TGCAGTGCTTGGGAAAATAACAAAAACATTCAGTACTTC

V: TRBV6-5
size: many
D: TRBD1
J: TRBJ1-3
CDR3: CASSYSDGQVRGNTIYF
DNA: TGTGCCAGCAGTTACTCGGACGGACAGGTCCGGGGAAACACCATATATTTT